These 6 T cell receptor beta chains were all obtained from the same sample, sequenced in a study of cytomegalovirus exposure and HLA in healthy donors (dated by TCRdb to about 2017). Library prep was done by the immunoSEQ multiplex PCR assay. For the multiplex PCR, a mixture combining 60 forward primers for TCR Vbeta segments and 13 reverse primers for TCR Jbeta segments was used. TCRdb provides this immuneACCESS table in a form limited to in-frame rearrangements. Some clones are lacking; in checked studies, under half of them reflect an unresolved V gene, and why the rest are absent is not known. The sample records approximately 140,000 clones, 73% of which are singletons. Approximately 15% of the sample rests with the top ten. The sample consisted of PBMCs. These TCRs come from a human donor in good health.

The rearrangement links TRBV6-5 to TRBJ2-3; TRBD2 matches at 7 bases. Germline CDR1 is MNHEY and CDR2 is SVGAGI. This CDR3 region has 16 residues. The junction had 4 bases not matched to a gene; V was cut back by 0 bases and J by 1 base. The CDR3 coding sequence is TGTGCCAGCAGTTACTCTCTGGCGGGGGGCACAGATACGCAGTATTTT. It translates to CASSYSLAGGTDTQYF.

The chain combines TRBV7-3 with TRBJ2-2; 8 nucleotides match TRBD2. The V and J ends lost 7 bases and 0 bases, in that order; junction bases with no gene match: 19. In germline, CDR1 is SGHTA, CDR2 FQGTGA. The CDR3 totals 20 residues. The CDR3 DNA follows: TGTGCCAGCATAACCCACCAGGGGAGTAGCGGGACAACGAACACCGGGGAGCTGTTTTTT. Its protein is CASITHQGSSGTTNTGELFF.

The chain has TRBV5-4 and TRBJ2-5; 9 nucleotides line up with TRBD2. The CDR3 runs to 16 residues. From germline, CDR1 is SGHNT and CDR2 YYREEE (reference sequence). The J segment lost 1 base and the V segment lost 1 base, leaving 5 bases of the junction unmatched. The CDR3 region is CASSLKSGGTQETQYF. The CDR3 nucleotides read TGTGCCAGCAGCTTGAAGAGCGGGGGGACCCAAGAGACCCAGTACTTC.

This clone showed up just once. The CDR3 DNA follows: TGTGCCAGCAGCTTAGAGGTCGCCCGGGGCTACACCTTC. This codes for CASSLEVARGYTF. The rearrangement joins TRBV7-3 to TRBJ1-2, with D unclear. The germline CDR1 and CDR2 sequences are SGHTA and FQGTGA. This CDR3 region has 13 residues. With 2 bases removed from V and 8 bases from J, the gap between germline ends came to 12 bases.

This clone has a single count. This chain uses TRBV29-1 with TRBJ2-7; a possible D gene is TRBD1 (6 bases). V dropped 2 bases and J dropped 4 bases, with 12 bases sitting between them. CDR1 is SQVTM and CDR2 is ANQGSEA in the germline V gene. The CDR3 has 13 residues. The CDR3 DNA reads TGCAGCGTTGAACAGGACAGACCATACGAGCAGTACTTC. Translation: CSVEQDRPYEQYF.

V gene TRBV6-1 combines with J gene TRBJ1-2, with D possibly TRBD1 on 6 matching bases. This CDR3 has 14 residues. The germline V gene has CDR1 MNHNS and CDR2 SASEGT. Trimming pared 3 bases from V and 9 bases from J, leaving 17 bases between. The CDR3 DNA is TGTGCCAGCAGTGATCGGGTACAGGGTTCCAGCTACACCTTC. This sequence encodes CASSDRVQGSSYTF.